The clone carrying this TCR beta chain was seen a few times. The target antigen is unknown. V lost 4 bases, J lost 5 bases, and 8 bases stayed unmatched. Looked up from germline, CDR1 is LNHNV and CDR2 is YYDKDF (reference sequence). The CDR3 sequence is 15 residues long. The entry originates in a study of regulatory T cells in long-lasting Graves disease. Across the study: A definition of persistent Graves' disease required over 5 years of antithyroid drugs plus positive TSH receptor antibodies. Overall study results and limits: A limited number of samples was an acknowledged limitation. The study found persistent patients shared more public clonotypes (approximately 2,700) than new patients (nearly 1,000). Gene preferences differed: TRBV28, TRBJ1-2, TRBJ2-5 in persistent cases.

Arm-PCR of CDR3 regions and iRepertoire HTBI primers were used to build TCR beta libraries. TCRdb re-called the multiplex PCR reads with MiXCR, one entry per CDR3 protein. The sample consists of approximately 690,000 distinct CDR3 sequences, around 32% of them appearing once. Described time point: persistent/refractory GD, antithyroid drugs over 5 years with positive TRAb. Construction of the TCR library relied on RNA isolated from PBMCs. The chain carries TRBV15 and TRBJ1-1, with 9 nucleotides matching TRBD1. The receptor's source is a female donor with Graves disease. This sample comprised peripheral blood mononuclear cells (PBMCs), obtained when the disease was refractory, from a patient treated with antithyroid drugs. The CDR3 region is CATSTLQGAKTEAFF. The CDR3 coding sequence is TGTGCCACCAGCACCTTACAGGGGGCTAAGACTGAAGCTTTCTTT. Complete variable domain (other parts from reference TRBV15 and TRBJ1-1): DAMVIQNPRYQVTQFGKPVTLSCSQTLNHNVMYWYQQKSSQAPKLLFHYYDKDFNNEADTPDNFQSRRPNTSFCFLDIRSPGLGDTAMYLCATSTLQGAKTEAFFGQGTRLTVV.